These T cell receptor beta chains were read from a single sample in a study of CD8+ T cells in alopecia areata. Libraries were prepared by immunoSEQ multiplex PCR; TCRdb keeps only in-frame clonotypes and omits some of them. The sample lists 65,000 to 75,000 clones, roughly 28% occurring once. The starting material was CD8+ T cells sorted from blood, obtained at week 4, from a patient treated with tofacitinib. The receptors originated from a human donor with alopecia areata. Each CDR3 is given with its conserved first and last residue. D genes are given only for firm matches. Only some rows state a clone size, as once, few, many or a class for expanded clones.

v_gene	abundance	j_gene	d_gene	CDR3nt	CDR3aa
TRBV29-1	.	TRBJ2-2	TRBD1	TGCAGCGTTCCCGACAGGGACACCGGGGAGCTGTTTTTT	CSVPDRDTGELFF
TRBV9	few	TRBJ2-7	TRBD2	TGTGCCAGCAGCGTGGGCGGGAGTAAGTCTGACGAGCAGTACTTC	CASSVGGSKSDEQYF
TRBV11-3	few	TRBJ2-7	TRBD1	TGTGCCAGCAGCGCACCGGGACAGGGCCACGAGCAGTACTTC	CASSAPGQGHEQYF
TRBV29-1	.	TRBJ2-3	TRBD1	TGCAGCGTCGACGACAGGGCCCACGATACGCAGTATTTT	CSVDDRAHDTQYF
TRBV25-1	.	TRBJ2-7	.	TGTGCCAGCAGTGCCCCGGGGCTCTCATACTACGAGCAGTACTTC	CASSAPGLSYYEQYF
TRBV20-1	.	TRBJ2-7	TRBD2	TGCAGTGCCCCGGGGGGTTTGGGGCAGTACTTC	CSAPGGLGQYF
TRBV7-9	.	TRBJ1-4	.	TGTGCCAGCAGCCCAGGACGTCCCCTGTTTTTT	CASSPGRPLFF
TRBV29-1	.	TRBJ1-2	.	TGCAGCGTGGACATTGTCGGATACGGCTACACCTTC	CSVDIVGYGYTF
TRBV11-2	.	TRBJ1-1	.	TGTGCCAGCAGCATAGGCATTACTGAAGCTTTCTTT	CASSIGITEAFF
TRBV7-6	few	TRBJ1-4	TRBD1	TGTGCCAGCAGCGCCCGGGACAGGGGAACTAATGAAAAACTGTTTTTT	CASSARDRGTNEKLFF
TRBV2	.	TRBJ2-7	TRBD1	TGTGCCATAAAGAGACGGACAGGGGACGGTGAGCAGTACTTC	CAIKRRTGDGEQYF
TRBV29-1	.	TRBJ1-2	.	TGCAGCGTTGCCAACCGGGGGGGGTTCTATGGCTACACCTTC	CSVANRGGFYGYTF
TRBV5-8	once	TRBJ1-5	TRBD1	TGTGCCAGCCGTCGGGACAGGGGGAATCAGCCCCAGCATTTT	CASRRDRGNQPQHF
TRBV29-1	.	TRBJ2-7	.	TGCAGCGTTGTTTCAGGGTCCTCCTACGAGCAGTACTTC	CSVVSGSSYEQYF
TRBV10-3	.	TRBJ2-5	TRBD2	TGTGCCATCAGTGAGTCGGGGGGGGAGCAGTACTTC	CAISESGGEQYF
TRBV23-1	.	TRBJ2-7	.	TGCGCCGCCAACCTTCCAGGGGCCAAGAACTTC	CAANLPGAKNF
TRBV13	.	TRBJ2-3	TRBD2	TGTGCCAGCACCCTCAGGGAGGGACTTTCCACAGATACGCAGTATTTT	CASTLREGLSTDTQYF
TRBV13	once	TRBJ2-7	.	TGTGCCAGCAGTGAAACTCTCTCCTACGAGCAGTACTTC	CASSETLSYEQYF
TRBV29-1	.	TRBJ2-1	TRBD1	TGCAGCGCCCCCCGGGACAGGGACGCCAATGAGCAGTTCTTC	CSAPRDRDANEQFF
TRBV4-3	.	TRBJ2-3	.	TGCGCCAGCAGCCAACCTCGGCCAGATACGCAGTATTTT	CASSQPRPDTQYF
TRBV25-1	.	TRBJ2-7	.	TGTGCCAGCAGCCCAGGGAAAAACTACGAGCAGTACTTC	CASSPGKNYEQYF
TRBV29-1	.	TRBJ2-1	TRBD2	TGCAGCGTCCTGAGCGGGAGGGAGGTCGATGAGCAGTTCTTC	CSVLSGREVDEQFF
TRBV29-1	.	TRBJ2-7	.	TGCAGCGTTGAAGGCGGACAGCCCTACGAGCAGTACTTC	CSVEGGQPYEQYF
TRBV5-1	.	TRBJ2-3	.	TGCGCCAGCAGCTCACTCAGCACAGATACGCAGTATTTT	CASSSLSTDTQYF
TRBV19	.	TRBJ1-4	.	TGTGCCAGTAGATGGGCGGATCTACTGTTTTTT	CASRWADLLFF
TRBV4-1	.	TRBJ1-1	.	TGCGCCAGCAGCCAAAGGCGGGGGGGTGAAGCTTTCTTT	CASSQRRGGEAFF
TRBV29-1	few	TRBJ2-2	.	TGCAGCGTTGATTCGGGGGGCCGGAACACCGGGGAGCTGTTTTTT	CSVDSGGRNTGELFF
TRBV6-6	few	TRBJ1-2	.	TGTGCCATACGGGGGGCAGATGGCTACACCTTC	CAIRGADGYTF
TRBV5-6	.	TRBJ2-3	.	TGTGCCAGCAGCCAGGGAGGGGGCGCATCAGATACGCAGTATTTT	CASSQGGGASDTQYF
TRBV29-1	.	TRBJ2-3	TRBD1	TGCAGCGTTGATTCGCTCGACAGGGGCTTCCCAGATACGCAGTATTTT	CSVDSLDRGFPDTQYF
TRBV15	.	TRBJ2-3	TRBD1	TGTGCCACCAGCAGTTCCAGGGGGCCCACAGATACGCAGTATTTT	CATSSSRGPTDTQYF
TRBV29-1	.	TRBJ1-2	.	TGCAGCGTTGAAGTCCACGTCAAGGGAGGGAACTATGGCTACACCTTC	CSVEVHVKGGNYGYTF
TRBV29-1	few	TRBJ2-7	.	TGCAGCGCTGGAGGTGTTTACGAGCAGTACTTC	CSAGGVYEQYF
TRBV29-1	.	TRBJ2-7	TRBD2	TGCAGCGTTAGCGGGAGATACGAGCAGTACTTC	CSVSGRYEQYF
TRBV5-1	.	TRBJ2-1	.	TGCGCCAGCAGCTTTCTTGCGAATGAGCAGTTCTTC	CASSFLANEQFF
TRBV25-1	few	TRBJ2-7	TRBD1	TGTGCCAGCAGCTCTCGGACAGGGGGCTACGAGCAGTACTTC	CASSSRTGGYEQYF
TRBV13	.	TRBJ1-2	.	TGTGCCAGCAGCTTAGGGAGGAGCTACTATGGCTACACCTTC	CASSLGRSYYGYTF
TRBV5-4	.	TRBJ2-2	TRBD2	TGTGCCAGCAGCTTGGGTGGCGGGAGTTTCACCGGGGAGCTGTTTTTT	CASSLGGGSFTGELFF
TRBV5-1	.	TRBJ2-7	TRBD1	TGCGCCAGCAGCTTGGGGCGACAGGGGTTCGACGAGCAGTACTTC	CASSLGRQGFDEQYF
TRBV4-1	few	TRBJ2-5	TRBD1	TGCGCCAGCAGCTCCCGGGACAGCTGGGAGACCCAGTACTTC	CASSSRDSWETQYF
TRBV7-8	few	TRBJ2-1	TRBD2	TGTGCCAGCAGCTTAACCTCGACTAGCGGGAAGCTAACCTACAATGAGCAGTTCTTC	CASSLTSTSGKLTYNEQFF
TRBV7-9	many	TRBJ1-5	.	TGTGCCAGCAGCTCGACAGTGATAGAGGGGCAGCCCCAGCATTTT	CASSSTVIEGQPQHF
TRBV29-1	few	TRBJ2-7	TRBD1	TGCAGCGTTGAAGATCTCACACGGACAGGGAGCTACGAGCAGTACTTC	CSVEDLTRTGSYEQYF
TRBV29-1	few	TRBJ2-1	.	TGCAGCGTTGAGCGGGACCTCGGGAATGAGCAGTTCTTC	CSVERDLGNEQFF
TRBV20-1	many	TRBJ2-1	.	TGCAGTGCCCCCCTATACAATGAGCAGTTCTTC	CSAPLYNEQFF
TRBV9	few	TRBJ2-5	TRBD2	TGTGCCAGCAGCGTAGGAACAGGACTAGCGGGAGAGACCCAGTACTTC	CASSVGTGLAGETQYF
TRBV15	.	TRBJ2-4	TRBD2	TGTGCCACCAGCATCAAGGGACTAGCGGGAGGGCCATCCGCCAAAAACATTCAGTACTTC	CATSIKGLAGGPSAKNIQYF
TRBV7-9	.	TRBJ2-7	.	TGTGCCAGCAGCTTAATGCAGGGCGAGCAGTACTTC	CASSLMQGEQYF
TRBV6-1	.	TRBJ1-1	.	TGTGCCAGCATTATTTACCCGAACACTGAAGCTTTCTTT	CASIIYPNTEAFF
TRBV4-1	few	TRBJ1-2	TRBD1	TGCGCCAGCAGCCGGGACAGGGCCCCCAACTATGGCTACACCTTC	CASSRDRAPNYGYTF
TRBV13	few	TRBJ1-2	TRBD1	TGTGCCAGCAGAGGGACAGGGGGCTATGGCTACACCTTC	CASRGTGGYGYTF
TRBV27	.	TRBJ1-2	TRBD1	TGTGCCAGCAGTTTAGCCGGGACAGGGAATGGCTACACCTTC	CASSLAGTGNGYTF
TRBV11-2	few	TRBJ2-1	.	TGTGCCAGCAGCTATACCCTACAGCAGTTCTTC	CASSYTLQQFF